The 13 T cell receptor beta chains presented below share a single source sample, sequenced in a study of blood T cell repertoires in COVID-19. Profiling relied on immunoSEQ multiplex PCR, and the TCRdb table lists in-frame clones only, not all of them. The sample carries 61,000 or so clones, around four fifths recorded once. Sequenced input: peripheral blood. Receptors originate from a woman of 80 years or more with acute or convalescent COVID-19.

V gene TRBV9 combines with J gene TRBJ2-1; possible D gene TRBD2, 6 bases. The ends were cut back, 0 bases at V and 9 bases at J, with 16 bases in the middle. Germline V gives CDR1 SGDLS, CDR2 YYNGEE. The CDR3 is 15 residues long. CDR3: CASSVDSGTRGEQFF. The CDR3 DNA reads TGTGCCAGCAGCGTAGATTCAGGCACGCGGGGTGAGCAGTTCTTC.

CDR3 in DNA: TGTGCCAGCAGTTTTCCGGGGGGGGATTTTAGGCTAGCGGATTCCAAAAACATTCAGTACTTC. It encodes CASSFPGGDFRLADSKNIQYF. The chain combines TRBV28 with TRBJ2-4; TRBD2 matches 8 bases. V shed 3 bases, J shed 2 bases, and the junction held 21 bases outside the gene matches. The CDR3 totals 21 residues. Germline CDR1 and CDR2: MDHEN and SYDVKM.

CDR3 sequence: CASSFGRGYEQYF. As DNA, the CDR3 is TGTGCCAGCAGCTTTGGGCGGGGCTACGAGCAGTACTTC. The chain uses TRBV5-6 and TRBJ2-7; D is possibly TRBD2 (6 bases). Germline V CDR1 and CDR2: SGHDT, YYEEEE. V was trimmed by 2 bases and J by 3 bases, leaving 9 bases between them. The CDR3 covers 13 residues.

The CDR3 coding sequence is TGTGCCAGCAGCTTGGGAGCGACGGTGAACACTGAAGCTTTCTTT. Its protein product is CASSLGATVNTEAFF. The genes are TRBV5-8 and TRBJ1-1, with D uncertain. V dropped 0 bases and J dropped 0 bases, with 9 bases sitting between them. The germline gives CDR1 SGHTS, CDR2 YDEGEE. There are 15 residues in the CDR3. Filled out from reference TRBV5-8 and TRBJ1-1, the complete variable domain reads EAGVTQSPTHLIKTRGQQATLRCSPISGHTSVYWYQQALGLGLQFLLWYDEGEERNRGNFPPRFSGRQFPNYSSELNVNALELEDSALYLCASSLGATVNTEAFFGQGTRLTVV.

Comments on this clone: The sample has other DNA sequences that encode this CDR3 too. This chain joins TRBV3-1 (or the pseudogene TRBV3-2) and TRBJ1-1, with D perhaps matching TRBD1 (6 bases). CDR1 and CDR2 (germline): LGHDT, YNNKEL (reference sequence). The CDR3 runs 12 residues. The germline V and J ends were trimmed by 3 bases and 8 bases, with 10 bases remaining between them. In nucleotides, the CDR3 is TGTGCCAGCAGCCAGACAGGTCTGGAAGCTTTCTTT. This gives the protein CASSQTGLEAFF.

Only a few counts were recorded for this clone. The V gene is TRBV30, the J gene TRBJ2-2; 15 nucleotides agree with TRBD2. The ends lost 1 base at V and 6 bases at J; junction bases unmatched: 6. The CDR3 totals 17 residues. Germline values: CDR1 GTSNPN, CDR2 SVGIG (reference sequence). CDR3 in amino acids: CAWSGRTSGRAPGELFF. CDR3 nucleotides: TGTGCCTGGAGTGGGAGGACTAGCGGGAGGGCCCCCGGGGAGCTGTTTTTT.

The chain couples TRBV7-2 to TRBJ2-2, with TRBD2 identical over 8 bases. Germline V gene data show CDR1 as SGHTA and CDR2 as FQGNSA. V dropped 5 bases and J dropped 5; count of bases not matched to a gene: 10. The CDR3 has 16 residues. The DNA for the CDR3 is TGTGCCAGCAGCCTGCAGAGCGGGGGAATAACCGGGGAGCTGTTTTTT. It yields the protein CASSLQSGGITGELFF.

The J gene is TRBJ2-7, the V gene TRBV2, with TRBD1 as a possible D gene (6 bases). The CDR3 is 12 amino acids. Germline CDR1 is SNHLY and CDR2 is FYNNEI. V was trimmed by 4 bases and J by 7 bases, leaving 11 bases between them. The CDR3 coding sequence is TGTGCCAGCAGTGGGACAGAGTCGGAGCAGTACTTC. Translation: CASSGTESEQYF.

V and J are TRBV3-1 (or the pseudogene TRBV3-2) and TRBJ2-3, with 14 bases aligning to TRBD2. CDR1 is LGHDT, CDR2 YNNKEL, per germline (reference sequence). V was clipped by 6 bases and J by 1 base; unmatched bases: 9. This CDR3 has 18 amino acids. The CDR3 coding sequence is TGTGCCAGCAGGGGCGGACTAGCGGGGGGAGAGGGCACAGATACGCAGTATTTT. Translation gives CASRGGLAGGEGTDTQYF.

The chain uses TRBV27 and TRBJ1-2, with 9 nucleotides matching TRBD1. The CDR3 length is 17 residues. V lost 6 bases to trimming and J lost 2 bases; unmatched junction nucleotides: 13. Germline values: CDR1 MNHEY, CDR2 SMNVEV (reference sequence). For the CDR3, the DNA is TGTGCCAGCAGGGGGCGGAGGGGACAGGGATACAACTATGGCTACACCTTC. This encodes CASRGRRGQGYNYGYTF.

The chain carries TRBV24-1 and TRBJ2-2, with 10 bases that match TRBD2. CDR1 and CDR2 from the germline V gene are KGHDR and SFDVKD. CDR3 length: 19 amino acids. V was clipped by 0 bases and J by 4 bases; unmatched bases: 10. This CDR3 reads CATSDLWLAGAVITGELFF. As DNA, the CDR3 is TGTGCCACCAGTGATTTGTGGCTAGCGGGGGCCGTAATCACCGGGGAGCTGTTTTTT.

The genes are TRBV28 and TRBJ2-7; no clear D gene. Germline CDR1 reads MDHEN; CDR2 reads SYDVKM. The length of the CDR3 is 12 residues. V was cut by 2 bases and J by 2 bases, with 4 bases left in between. The chain's CDR3 is CASSLNTYEQYF. Here the CDR3 DNA reads TGTGCCAGCAGTTTAAATACCTACGAGCAGTACTTC.

The table lists this clone with many counts. The genes are TRBV27 and TRBJ2-1, with a possible D match to TRBD1 (5 bases). V lost 2 bases and J 10 bases, leaving 6 bases between the germline ends. The germline CDR1 and CDR2 sequences are MNHEY and SMNVEV (reference sequence). The CDR3 extends over 11 amino acids. The CDR3 reads CASSLDREQFF. In nucleotides, the CDR3 is TGTGCCAGCAGTTTAGACAGAGAGCAGTTCTTC.